This passage covers 31 T cell receptor beta chains from one sample sequenced in a study of identical twins. TCRdb independently ran MiXCR on the 5' RACE reads; one entry per CDR3 protein. The sample contains 500,000 to 650,000 distinct CDR3 sequences, about 7.6% of which appear only once. In addition, the sample was reused for a study of yellow fever vaccine responses in identical twins.

The specimen was PBMCs. The receptor source for this set is a woman aged 18 to 35 in good health.

V and J are TRBV7-2 and TRBJ2-3; TRBD2 matches 10 bases. The CDR3 covers 19 residues. V trimming: 0 bases; J trimming: 8 bases; junction bases outside the gene matches: 17. From germline, CDR1 is SGHTA and CDR2 FQGNSA. CDR3 protein: CASSLAGASGGSRVATQYF. DNA for the CDR3: TGTGCCAGCAGCTTAGCGGGTGCTAGCGGGGGCTCGAGGGTCGCTACGCAGTATTTT.

This clonotype was seen ten or more times. The rearrangement joins TRBV12-3 or TRBV12-4 to TRBJ2-4; 10 bases agree with TRBD1. This CDR3 spans 15 amino acids. V gave up 7 bases and J gave up 0 bases; unmatched junction bases: 3. The CDR3 coding sequence is TGTGCCAGCACCAGGGACAGGGGAGCCAAAAACATTCAGTACTTC. Translating gives CASTRDRGAKNIQYF.

This clonotype was recorded at least ten times. This chain connects TRBV12-3 or TRBV12-4 to TRBJ2-7; 9 bases map to TRBD1. V was clipped by 3 bases and J by 2 bases; unmatched bases: 8. This CDR3 has 16 residues. The CDR3 sequence is CASSFPGDRVPYEQYV. The CDR3 region has the DNA TGTGCCAGCAGTTTTCCCGGGGACAGGGTACCCTACGAGCAGTACGTC.

V and J are TRBV28 and TRBJ2-5; TRBD2 agrees at 9 bases. V trimming: 3 bases; J trimming: 3 bases; junction bases outside the gene matches: 5. This CDR3 has 15 amino acids. The germline CDR1 and CDR2 sequences are MDHEN and SYDVKM. Here the CDR3 DNA reads TGTGCCAGCAGTTTGGTTAGCGGGGGTGAAGAGACCCAGTACTTC. Translating gives CASSLVSGGEETQYF.

This clonotype was observed a few times. V gene TRBV29-1 combines with J gene TRBJ2-1, with 10 bases aligning to TRBD2. Germline V gene sequence: CDR1 SQVTM, CDR2 ANQGSEA. This CDR3 spans 17 amino acids. V dropped 5 bases and J dropped 6; count of bases not matched to a gene: 16. The CDR3, as DNA: TGCAGCGTTATAAGACTGACCGGGACTAGCGTTGCCAATGAGCAGTTCTTC. Translated, it gives CSVIRLTGTSVANEQFF.

There are a few counts of this clonotype. This chain joins TRBV7-9 and TRBJ2-7, with D unresolved. Deletions cut 5 bases from V and 5 bases from J, with 19 bases between. Germline CDR1 SEHNR, CDR2 FQNEAQ (reference sequence). The CDR3 loop spans 15 amino acids. In DNA, the CDR3 is TGTGCCAGCAGCCCCCATAGTGCAGGACGGGACGAGCAGTACTTC. It is translated as CASSPHSAGRDEQYF. Based on the CDR3 plus reference TRBV7-9 and TRBJ2-7, the full variable domain is DTGVSQNPRHKITKRGQNVTFRCDPISEHNRLYWYRQTLGQGPEFLTYFQNEAQLEKSRLLSDRFSAERPKGSFSTLEIQRTEQGDSAMYLCASSPHSAGRDEQYFGPGTRLTVT.

This clonotype was seen a few times. V and J are TRBV5-6 and TRBJ2-5; TRBD2 might be the D (7 bases). V shed 0 bases and J shed 1 base, with 13 bases lying between them. CDR3 size: 16 residues. CDR1 is SGHDT and CDR2 is YYEEEE in the germline V gene. The CDR3 DNA follows: TGTGCCAGCAGCTTGGTATGGGGGGGGGCCCAAGAGACCCAGTACTTC. It is translated as CASSLVWGGAQETQYF.

The V gene is TRBV12-3 or TRBV12-4, the J gene TRBJ1-2; possible D gene TRBD1, 6 bases. This CDR3 is built from 14 residues. The germline V and J ends were trimmed by 6 bases and 1 base, with 12 bases remaining between them. The CDR3 region has the DNA TGTGCCAGCAGCCCGGGACACCGTAACTATGGCTACACCTTC. Its protein product is CASSPGHRNYGYTF.

The chain joins TRBV3-1 to TRBJ2-7, with a weak D call TRBD1 (7 bases). CDR1 and CDR2 (germline): LGHDT, YNNKEL (reference sequence). This CDR3 comprises 15 residues. V was shortened by 2 bases and J by 4 bases, with 15 bases between the two germline ends. The CDR3 bases are TGTGCCAGCAGCCAAACTAGCCTCAGGGGGTACGAGCAGTACTTC. As protein: CASSQTSLRGYEQYF.

Points on this clonotype: This may arise from a read error, as a much more abundant clone is one base away. The CDR3 nucleotides are TGTGCCAGCAGCTGGGACGGCTACAATGAGCAGTTCTTC. As protein: CASSWDGYNEQFF. This sequence joins TRBV12-3 or TRBV12-4 and TRBJ2-1, with D perhaps given as TRBD1 or TRBD2 (5 bases each). Trimming left V 6 bases short and J 3 bases short, with 9 bases between. This CDR3 is built from 13 residues.

This clonotype was recorded many times. The CDR3: CASSPPDRGADTQYF. CDR3 DNA sequence: TGTGCCAGCAGCCCCCCGGACAGGGGGGCAGATACGCAGTATTTT. The gene calls are TRBV28 and TRBJ2-3, with 10 bases identical to TRBD1. V was clipped by 6 bases and J by 4 bases; unmatched bases: 7. This CDR3 has 15 amino acids. The germline V gene has CDR1 MDHEN and CDR2 SYDVKM.

This clonotype occurred a few times. This chain connects TRBV7-9 to TRBJ2-7, with D hard to call. Germline V lookup: CDR1 SEHNR, CDR2 FQNEAQ (reference sequence). V was shortened by 4 bases and J by 7 bases, with 8 bases between the two germline ends. This CDR3 is 11 amino acids long. In nucleotides, the CDR3 is TGTGCCAGCAGCTCGACACAGGAGCAGTACTTC. Residues: CASSSTQEQYF.

The V and J genes are TRBV6-1 and TRBJ2-5; TRBD2 matches 7 bases. The CDR3 is 16 residues long. V shed 6 bases, J shed 2 bases, and the junction held 12 bases outside the gene matches. Per the germline V gene, CDR1 is MNHNS and CDR2 is SASEGT. The CDR3 here is CASSGGGASGQETQYF. The CDR3 DNA sequence: TGTGCCAGCAGCGGAGGAGGGGCTAGCGGACAAGAGACCCAGTACTTC.

This clonotype appeared many times. The chain links TRBV7-2 to TRBJ2-3; no definite D call. V gave up 3 bases and J gave up 6 bases, with 7 bases separating them. The CDR3 covers 12 residues. Per germline, CDR1 SGHTA and CDR2 FQGNSA. CDR3 sequence reads: CASSLHGDTQYF. The CDR3 coding sequence is TGTGCCAGCAGCTTGCACGGGGATACGCAGTATTTT.

This clonotype was found many times. The rearrangement uses TRBV5-1 and TRBJ2-3, with TRBD2 matching 14 bases. The CDR3 extends over 15 amino acids. J lost 4 bases, V lost 4 bases, and 2 bases had no gene match. Germline CDR1 and CDR2: SGHRS and YFSETQ. Here the CDR3 reads CASSTGLAGADTQYF. The CDR3 nucleotides read TGCGCCAGCAGCACGGGACTAGCGGGAGCAGATACGCAGTATTTT.

The chain uses TRBV29-1 and TRBJ2-6; D unclear. The CDR3 loop spans 14 amino acids. The V gene lost 6 bases and the J gene lost 0 bases, with 9 bases spanning the gap. The V gene's germline CDR1 is SQVTM and CDR2 ANQGSEA. CDR3 residues: CSVGTGSGANVLTF. The CDR3 DNA reads as TGCAGCGTGGGTACGGGCTCTGGGGCCAACGTCCTGACTTTC.

This clonotype was found a few times. The chain couples TRBV29-1 to TRBJ2-3; 7 nucleotides line up with TRBD2. Germline assignment: CDR1 SQVTM and CDR2 ANQGSEA. This CDR3 comprises 16 residues. The trim removed 5 bases at V and 0 bases at J, leaving 11 bases unmatched. CDR3 loop: CSVQNSGPESTDTQYF. In DNA, the CDR3 is TGCAGCGTTCAGAATAGCGGGCCGGAGAGCACAGATACGCAGTATTTT.

The V and J genes are TRBV10-3 and TRBJ2-5; TRBD2 aligns across 11 bases. J gave up 3 bases and V 5 bases, and 5 bases lay outside the gene matches. Per the germline V gene, CDR1 is ENHRY and CDR2 is SYGVKD. The CDR3 runs to 15 residues. This CDR3 is CAISPLLAGEETQYF. For the CDR3, the DNA is TGTGCCATCAGTCCCTTACTAGCGGGGGAAGAGACCCAGTACTTC.

This clonotype has ten or more counts. The chain is built from TRBV29-1 and TRBJ1-2; no definite D call. The CDR3 totals 14 residues. The germline gives CDR1 SQVTM, CDR2 ANQGSEA. The ends were cut back, 5 bases at V and 0 bases at J, with 13 bases in the middle. The CDR3 reads CSVYSLQANYGYTF. The CDR3, as DNA: TGCAGCGTTTACAGTCTACAAGCTAACTATGGCTACACCTTC.

The chain combines TRBV7-8 with TRBJ1-6, with D perhaps TRBD1 (6 bases). Germline CDR1 is SGHVS and CDR2 is FQNEAQ. This CDR3 contains 16 residues. Trimming left V 5 bases short and J 4 bases short, with 15 bases between. The CDR3 region is CASSIDSRGYNSPLHF. In DNA, the CDR3 is TGTGCCAGCAGCATCGATTCCAGGGGTTATAATTCACCCCTCCACTTT. The whole variable domain, filled in from reference TRBV7-8 and TRBJ1-6, reads GAGVSQSPRYKVAKRGQDVALRCDPISGHVSLFWYQQALGQGPEFLTYFQNEAQLDKSGLPSDRFFAERPEGSVSTLKIQRTQQEDSAVYLCASSIDSRGYNSPLHFGNGTRLTVT.

There are a few counts of this clonotype. V and J are TRBV4-1 and TRBJ2-7, with a weak D call TRBD2 (5 bases). The CDR3 is made up of 15 amino acids. CDR1 and CDR2 from the germline V gene are MGHRA and YSYEKL. With 4 bases removed from V and 0 bases from J, the gap between germline ends came to 13 bases. The CDR3 DNA follows: TGCGCCAGCAGCCCGCGCCAGAGCGGCTCCTACGAGCAGTACTTC. It specifies CASSPRQSGSYEQYF.

This clonotype showed up just a few times. The J gene is TRBJ1-2, the V gene TRBV10-3; D ambiguous. Germline CDR1 is ENHRY and CDR2 is SYGVKD. The ends were cut back, 5 bases at V and 4 bases at J, with 11 bases in the middle. The CDR3 covers 13 residues. CDR3: CAISSPGRYGYTF. CDR3 coding DNA: TGTGCCATCAGTTCCCCCGGGCGCTATGGCTACACCTTC.

This clonotype was detected ten times or more. This sequence joins TRBV2 and TRBJ2-5; D might be TRBD1 (6 bases). The CDR3 runs 14 residues. Germline V lookup: CDR1 SNHLY, CDR2 FYNNEI. Trimming took off 6 bases at V and 2 bases at J, with 13 bases between the two ends. The CDR3 loop reads CASSATGTQETQYF. In DNA, the CDR3 is TGTGCCAGCAGCGCCACAGGGACACAAGAGACCCAGTACTTC. The full variable domain, rest sourced from reference TRBV2 and TRBJ2-5, is EPEVTQTPSHQVTQMGQEVILRCVPISNHLYFYWYRQILGQKVEFLVSFYNNEISEKSEIFDDQFSVERPDGSNFTLKIRSTKLEDSAMYFCASSATGTQETQYFGPGTRLLVL.

This clonotype has only a few counts. This chain uses TRBV20-1 with TRBJ1-1; D gene ambiguous. CDR3 length equals 16 residues. Germline V CDR1 and CDR2: DFQATT, SNEGSKA (reference sequence). Deletions cut 2 bases from V and 1 base from J, with 17 bases between. The CDR3 loop is CSARQLDAVRNTEAFF. The CDR3, as DNA: TGCAGTGCTAGACAGCTGGACGCAGTGAGGAACACTGAAGCTTTCTTT.

This clonotype was counted between two and nine times. The rearrangement links TRBV20-1 to TRBJ2-1; D perhaps matches TRBD1 (5 bases). CDR3 length: 14 amino acids. V shed 6 bases and J shed 6 bases, with 18 bases lying between them. Per the germline V gene, CDR1 is DFQATT and CDR2 is SNEGSKA (reference sequence). In DNA, the CDR3 is TGCAGTGCCCGCCCGGTACAGGATGTCAATGAGCAGTTCTTC. It encodes CSARPVQDVNEQFF.

The chain links TRBV5-5 to TRBJ2-5, with D possibly TRBD1 on 6 matching bases. The CDR3 covers 14 residues. The germline gives CDR1 SGHKS, CDR2 YYEKEE (reference sequence). V shed 2 bases and J shed 1 base, with 9 bases lying between them. The CDR3 sequence: CASSFQGIQETQYF. CDR3 in DNA: TGTGCCAGCAGCTTTCAGGGGATCCAAGAGACCCAGTACTTC.

This clonotype was seen only a few times. The gene calls are TRBV2 and TRBJ1-3; the D is unclear. There are 16 residues in the CDR3. The V gene's germline CDR1 is SNHLY and CDR2 FYNNEI. Trimming stripped 8 bases from V and 0 bases from J, with 17 bases between. For the CDR3, the DNA is TGTGCCAGCGGGTACACCGGACCGCTCTCTGGAAACACCATATATTTT. As protein: CASGYTGPLSGNTIYF.

The chain joins TRBV20-1 to TRBJ2-6; a weak D match, TRBD2 (7 bases). Trimming left V 4 bases short and J 4 bases short, with 11 bases between. The CDR3 covers 14 residues. Germline-derived CDR1 and CDR2 are DFQATT and SNEGSKA (reference sequence). CDR3 nucleotides: TGCAGTGCTATACGGGGGGCGGGGGCCAACGTCCTGACTTTC. Translating it yields CSAIRGAGANVLTF.

This clonotype was picked up many times. This chain joins TRBV3-1 and TRBJ1-5; unclear D gene. The V gene's germline CDR1 is LGHDT and CDR2 YNNKEL (reference sequence). The CDR3 covers 15 residues. Trimming pared 1 base from V and 2 bases from J, leaving 9 bases between. CDR3 in DNA: TGTGCCAGCAGCCAAGGAGGTTTTGGCAATCAGCCCCAGCATTTT. Protein: CASSQGGFGNQPQHF.

This clonotype was counted ten times or more. The chain links TRBV5-1 to TRBJ2-7; possible D gene TRBD1, 5 bases. Germline CDR1 and CDR2: SGHRS and YFSETQ. The CDR3 sequence is 13 residues long. V was clipped by 0 bases and J by 6 bases, with 10 bases between them. The CDR3 DNA is TGCGCCAGCAGCTTGGGAGACAGAGCCGAGCAGTACTTC. Translated: CASSLGDRAEQYF.

This clonotype was counted only a few times. The rearrangement links TRBV10-3 to TRBJ2-1; D is possibly TRBD1 (6 bases). Trimming left V 0 bases short and J 2 bases short, with 8 bases between. Per the germline V gene, CDR1 is ENHRY and CDR2 is SYGVKD. The CDR3 loop spans 15 amino acids. The CDR3 here is CAISESGTTYNEQFF. CDR3 bases: TGTGCCATCAGTGAGTCTGGGACAACCTACAATGAGCAGTTCTTC.